Presented here are 23 T cell receptor beta chains from one specimen sequenced in a study of T cell responses to AZD1222 COVID-19 vaccine. Assay: immunoSEQ multiplex PCR; the TCRdb copy retains only in-frame clones and omits some. The profile covers 45,000 to 55,000 clones, with under 85% appearing a single time and roughly 20% taken by the ten largest. The material sequenced was peripheral blood, taken on day 0 of MenACWY control vaccination. The receptors come from an adult in good health.

The chain uses TRBV27 and TRBJ2-7, with 8 positions matching TRBD1. Germline trimming cut 6 bases from V and 4 bases from J; bases unmatched to any gene: 5. This CDR3 spans 13 amino acids. Germline lookup yields CDR1 MNHEY and CDR2 SMNVEV (reference sequence). CDR3 loop: CASSRTGRYEQYV. The CDR3 nucleotides read TGTGCCAGCAGCCGGACAGGGAGGTACGAGCAGTACGTC.

This sequence joins TRBV6-2 or TRBV6-3 and TRBJ2-1, with 13 bases matching TRBD2. The CDR3 runs to 16 residues. V gave up 5 bases and J gave up 9 bases; unmatched junction bases: 10. CDR1 and CDR2 (germline): MNHEY, SVGEGT. The CDR3: CASSRTGTSGASEQFF. For the CDR3, the DNA is TGTGCCAGCAGTCGAACCGGGACTAGCGGGGCCAGTGAGCAGTTCTTC.

The J gene is TRBJ1-2, the V gene TRBV12-3 or TRBV12-4; D is undetermined. The V end was cut by 3 bases, the J end by 5 bases, with 7 bases between. The CDR3 sequence is 12 residues long. The chain's CDR3 is CASSFGKYGYTF. CDR3 sequence (DNA): TGTGCCAGCAGTTTCGGTAAATATGGCTACACCTTC.

This clone was detected only a few times. One end of the junction fails to match germline, which may point to a read error. Written as DNA, the CDR3 is TGTGCCATTTCTACAGGGAGCAGTCAGCCCCAGCATTTT. Translating gives CAISTGSSQPQHF. The V gene is TRBV7-3, the J gene TRBJ1-5; possible D gene TRBD1, 6 bases. This CDR3 has 13 amino acids. Germline-derived CDR1 and CDR2 are SGHTA and FQGTGA.

This chain joins TRBV2 and TRBJ1-2; perhaps TRBD1 as D (6 bases). Per germline, CDR1 SNHLY and CDR2 FYNNEI. This CDR3 comprises 16 residues. The V gene lost 7 bases and the J gene lost 1 base, with 19 bases spanning the gap. CDR3 region: CASKAGTNTYNYGYTF. CDR3 nucleotide sequence: TGTGCCAGCAAGGCAGGGACAAATACCTATAACTATGGCTACACCTTC.

This clone was seen once. J is TRBJ1-5 and V is TRBV20-1; D is ambiguous. CDR1 is DFQATT and CDR2 is SNEGSKA in the germline V gene (reference sequence). V was trimmed by 3 bases and J by 9 bases, leaving 18 bases between them. There are 14 residues in the CDR3. The CDR3 coding sequence is TGCAGTGCTAGTTTCCCCTCGGGCCCCTTGCCCCAGCATTTT. This translates into CSASFPSGPLPQHF.

The genes are TRBV11-1 and TRBJ2-6, with D unresolved. V dropped 5 bases and J dropped 0 bases, with 11 bases sitting between them. The CDR3 has 16 amino acids. Germline CDR1 is SGHAT and CDR2 is FQDESV (reference sequence). Here the CDR3 reads CASSPPYDSGANVLTF. Here the CDR3 DNA reads TGTGCCAGCAGCCCGCCCTATGACTCTGGGGCCAACGTCCTGACTTTC.

The chain links TRBV2 to TRBJ2-1; 8 bases agree with TRBD2. Trimming removed 8 bases from V and 7 bases from J; junction bases left unmatched: 7. Germline CDR1 SNHLY, CDR2 FYNNEI. The length of the CDR3 is 13 residues. The CDR3 DNA is TGTGCCAGCCAACTAGCGGAGGGTAATGAGCAGTTCTTC. It specifies CASQLAEGNEQFF.

The J gene is TRBJ2-7, the V gene TRBV12-5; TRBD2 agrees at 10 bases. CDR1 is LGHNT, CDR2 FRNRAP, per germline. The CDR3 sequence is 18 residues long. V shed 3 bases, J shed 0 bases, and the junction held 11 bases outside the gene matches. This chain's CDR3 is CASGLLAPSGRFSYEQYF. The CDR3 nucleotides are TGTGCTAGTGGTTTATTAGCCCCTAGCGGGAGATTCTCCTACGAGCAGTACTTC.

This clone has only one observation. The V and J genes are TRBV27 and TRBJ2-5; 8 positions agree with TRBD2. Losses at the gene ends were 0 bases for V and 6 bases for J; bases not matched to a gene: 12. CDR1 is MNHEY, CDR2 SMNVEV, per germline (reference sequence). The CDR3 length is 17 residues. The CDR3 spells CASSLSNWPGGGQTQYF. The CDR3 DNA is TGTGCCAGCAGTTTATCGAATTGGCCGGGGGGGGGTCAGACCCAGTACTTC.

The chain uses TRBV28 and TRBJ2-7; D remains ambiguous. V lost 3 bases and J 6 bases, leaving 6 bases between the germline ends. Germline V gene lookup returns CDR1 MDHEN and CDR2 SYDVKM. The CDR3 runs 11 residues. CDR3 sequence: CASSFSAEQYF. The CDR3 nucleotides read TGTGCCAGCAGTTTTTCGGCCGAGCAGTACTTC.

The chain uses TRBV19 and TRBJ1-2; D not certain. The CDR3 sequence is 16 residues long. Germline CDR1 reads LNHDA; CDR2 reads SQIVND (reference sequence). The V and J ends lost 6 bases and 0 bases respectively, with 17 bases between them. CDR3 sequence: CASRDSKGSSNYGYTF. CDR3 nucleotide sequence: TGTGCCAGTAGAGACTCGAAGGGCAGCTCTAACTATGGCTACACCTTC.

V and J are TRBV6-5 and TRBJ2-1; the D gene is possibly TRBD1 (6 bases). In germline, CDR1 is MNHEY, CDR2 SVGAGI. The CDR3 extends over 15 amino acids. The V end lost 2 bases, the J end lost 3 bases, and 11 bases lay between the germline ends. This CDR3 is CASSYDQGYYNEQFF. CDR3 sequence (DNA): TGTGCCAGCAGTTACGATCAGGGGTACTACAATGAGCAGTTCTTC.

This chain links TRBV11-3 with TRBJ2-3; no firm D call. This CDR3 region has 13 residues. Trimming left V 2 bases short and J 3 bases short, with 6 bases between. CDR1 is SGHNT, CDR2 YENEEA, per germline. The CDR3: CASSLRVTDTQYF. CDR3 DNA: TGTGCCAGCAGCTTAAGGGTTACAGATACGCAGTATTTT.

The genes are TRBV15 and TRBJ2-7, with TRBD2 matching over 9 bases. The ends lost 1 base at V and 2 bases at J; junction bases unmatched: 9. Germline V gene sequence: CDR1 LNHNV, CDR2 YYDKDF (reference sequence). CDR3 size: 17 residues. CDR3: CATSRVRSSGVTYEQYF. CDR3 nucleotide sequence: TGTGCCACCAGCAGAGTCCGATCTAGCGGGGTAACCTACGAGCAGTACTTC.

The rearrangement uses TRBV20-1 and TRBJ2-3, with 10 bases that match TRBD2. Trimming at V came to 3 bases and at J to 5 bases, leaving 5 bases not matched to a gene. This CDR3 spans 14 amino acids. Germline V CDR1 and CDR2: DFQATT, SNEGSKA (reference sequence). CDR3 coding DNA: TGCAGTGCTAGTAGCGGGGGGACGGGAGATACGCAGTATTTT. It encodes CSASSGGTGDTQYF.

V usage is TRBV24-1 and J usage is TRBJ2-5; D is possibly TRBD1 (6 bases). The CDR3 spans 13 residues. CDR1 and CDR2 (germline): KGHDR, SFDVKD. Trimming took off 7 bases at V and 7 bases at J, with 15 bases between the two ends. This CDR3 reads CATSRGFSVTQYF. The DNA of the CDR3 is TGTGCCACCAGCAGGGGCTTCAGCGTGACCCAGTACTTC.

This chain uses TRBV4-1 with TRBJ2-2; perhaps TRBD1 as D (6 bases). Germline lookup yields CDR1 MGHRA and CDR2 YSYEKL. V was trimmed by 1 base and J by 7 bases, leaving 16 bases between them. The CDR3 is 16 amino acids. The CDR3: CASSQGLMGAGGELFF. The CDR3 DNA is TGCGCCAGCAGCCAAGGCTTGATGGGGGCCGGCGGGGAGCTGTTTTTT.

This chain uses TRBV27 with TRBJ2-7, with 7 bases aligning to TRBD1. This CDR3 is 18 amino acids long. J was trimmed by 7 bases and V by 4 bases; bases with no gene match: 22. Germline lookup yields CDR1 MNHEY and CDR2 SMNVEV (reference sequence). The CDR3 DNA is TGTGCCAGCAGTTATGGCCAGGAGGACAGGTTCCCCCATGGGGAGCAGTACTTC. Its protein is CASSYGQEDRFPHGEQYF.

The rearrangement links TRBV7-9 to TRBJ2-3; TRBD2 is a possible D gene (5 bases). The germline CDR1 and CDR2 sequences are SEHNR and FQNEAQ (reference sequence). Trimming stripped 5 bases from V and 2 bases from J, with 11 bases between. The CDR3 contains 14 residues. The CDR3 protein is CASSISGITDTQYF. For the CDR3, the DNA is TGTGCCAGCAGCATCAGCGGAATCACAGATACGCAGTATTTT. Together with reference TRBV7-9 and TRBJ2-3, the CDR3 gives the full variable domain: DTGVSQNPRHKITKRGQNVTFRCDPISEHNRLYWYRQTLGQGPEFLTYFQNEAQLEKSRLLSDRFSAERPKGSFSTLEIQRTEQGDSAMYLCASSISGITDTQYFGPGTRLTVL.

This clone is medium-sized. The V and J genes are TRBV9 and TRBJ1-1; D is perhaps TRBD1 (5 bases). The CDR3 covers 12 residues. The germline V gene has CDR1 SGDLS and CDR2 YYNGEE. V lost 7 bases to trimming and J lost 2 bases, with 9 bases between them. The CDR3 reads CASQGTNTEAFF. Here the CDR3 DNA reads TGTGCCAGCCAAGGGACTAACACTGAAGCTTTCTTT.

V and J are TRBV7-9 and TRBJ1-5; weak D call: TRBD1 (6 bases). Trimming removed 1 base from V and 2 bases from J, with 15 bases in between. CDR3 size: 17 residues. Per the germline V gene, CDR1 is SEHNR and CDR2 is FQNEAQ (reference sequence). The CDR3 DNA reads as TGTGCCAGCAGCTTAGGAACGGGGCCAGGGGGCAATCAGCCCCAGCATTTT. Encoded protein: CASSLGTGPGGNQPQHF.

CDR3 amino acids: CASSRLAGGPDNEQFF. CDR3 coding DNA: TGCGCCAGCAGCCGTCTAGCGGGAGGGCCCGACAATGAGCAGTTCTTC. The V and J genes are TRBV4-1 and TRBJ2-1, with TRBD2 matching over 12 bases. The trim removed 4 bases at V and 5 bases at J, leaving 6 bases unmatched. This CDR3 comprises 16 residues. Germline V gene lookup returns CDR1 MGHRA and CDR2 YSYEKL.